A selection of T cell receptor beta chains follows, all from one sample in a study of T cells in Graves' hyperthyroidism and ophthalmopathy. TCRdb re-called the multiplex PCR reads through MiXCR, storing one row per CDR3 protein. The top ten hold around 40% of the sample, which has a few hundred thousand distinct CDR3 sequences, roughly 20% seen once. Sample: blood. These receptors all stem from a young man with Graves' ophthalmopathy. The CDR3 runs from the conserved cysteine through the conserved F or W. Each record gives: D gene, V gene, clone size, J gene, CDR3 protein, CDR3 DNA. A D gene is named only where the DNA matches it firmly. Rows may omit the clone size; those that give it use once, few, many or a size class.

-,TRBV3-1,many,TRBJ2-7,CASRHHDTGEQYF,TGTGCCAGCAGACACCACGATACTGGCGAGCAGTACTTC
-,TRBV25-1,-,TRBJ2-3,CASSESPGRTDTQYF,TGTGCCAGCAGTGAATCGCCAGGCCGCACAGATACGCAGTATTTT
-,TRBV5-1,many,TRBJ2-3,CASTPLPSTDTQYF,TGCGCCAGCACCCCCTTACCTAGCACAGATACGCAGTATTTT
-,TRBV6-1,many,TRBJ1-5,CASSDGIQGNQPQHF,TGTGCCAGCAGTGACGGCATCCAGGGGAATCAGCCCCAGCATTTT
-,TRBV27,many,TRBJ1-1,CASSMASGTEAFF,TGTGCCAGCAGTATGGCCTCGGGCACTGAAGCTTTCTTT
TRBD1,TRBV27,-,TRBJ1-1,CASSLDRGPYTEAFF,TGTGCCAGCAGTTTGGATAGGGGGCCTTACACTGAAGCTTTCTTT
-,TRBV12-3/TRBV12-4,many,TRBJ1-4,CASSRGRGDYEKLFF,TGTGCCAGCAGCCGGGGGCGCGGCGACTATGAAAAACTGTTTTTT
-,TRBV18,-,TRBJ2-5,CASSPSPGLQETQYF,TGTGCCAGCTCACCATCACCGGGGCTACAAGAGACCCAGTACTTC
-,TRBV4-1,few,TRBJ2-3,CASSQRVVGTDTQYF,TGCGCCAGCAGCCAACGGGTAGTGGGCACAGATACGCAGTATTTT
-,TRBV12-3/TRBV12-4,-,TRBJ1-2,CACSPDSYYGYTF,TGTGCCTGCAGTCCGGACAGCTACTATGGCTACACCTTC
-,TRBV5-8,few,TRBJ2-7,CASSPAGRIDYEQYF,TGTGCCAGCAGCCCCGCCGGACGGATAGACTACGAGCAGTACTTC
-,TRBV7-9,few,TRBJ1-4,CASSNRGGEKLFF,TGTGCCAGCAGCAATAGGGGTGGTGAAAAACTGTTTTTT
-,TRBV6-1,-,TRBJ2-2,CASSEAEAAVTGELFF,TGTGCCAGCAGTGAAGCAGAGGCTGCAGTAACCGGGGAGCTGTTTTTT
TRBD1,TRBV6-9,-,TRBJ1-5,CASSYDRAISNQPQHF,TGTGCCAGCAGTTACGACAGGGCTATTAGCAATCAGCCCCAGCATTTT
-,TRBV20-1,-,TRBJ2-1,CSAPSNAGNEQFF,TGCAGTGCTCCTTCAAATGCTGGGAATGAGCAGTTCTTC
-,TRBV20-1,many,TRBJ1-2,CSARDSTNYGYTF,TGCAGTGCTAGGGACAGTACTAACTATGGCTACACCTTC
-,TRBV18,few,TRBJ1-1,CASSLRDPVMNTEAFF,TGTGCCAGCTCACTACGAGACCCGGTTATGAACACTGAAGCTTTCTTT
-,TRBV7-2,-,TRBJ1-3,CASSLDLTGNTIYF,TGTGCCAGCAGCTTAGATCTAACAGGAAACACCATATATTTT
-,TRBV2,many,TRBJ2-5,CASSETEETQYF,TGTGCCAGCAGTGAGACGGAGGAGACCCAGTACTTC
-,TRBV3-1,once,TRBJ2-3,CASRTMDTDTQYF,TGTGCCAGCAGGACTATGGACACAGATACGCAGTATTTT
-,TRBV6-6,few,TRBJ1-6,CASSYGVQDPLPLHF,TGTGCCAGCAGTTACGGGGTCCAGGATCCTTTACCCCTCCACTTT
TRBD2,TRBV5-1,many,TRBJ2-7,CASSLNGGTYEQYF,TGCGCCAGCAGCTTGAACGGGGGGACCTACGAGCAGTACTTC
-,TRBV7-6,many,TRBJ2-1,CASSPSSGLAEQFF,TGTGCCAGCAGCCCATCATCCGGGCTGGCTGAGCAGTTCTTC
TRBD1,TRBV29-1,-,TRBJ2-6,CSVSTGGAGANVLTF,TGCAGCGTTTCTACAGGGGGCGCTGGGGCCAACGTCCTGACTTTC
TRBD1,TRBV28,many,TRBJ1-1,CASSPWDRSNTEAFF,TGTGCCAGCAGCCCCTGGGACAGATCGAACACTGAAGCTTTCTTT
TRBD1,TRBV12-3/TRBV12-4,many,TRBJ2-1,CASSPTGGEQFF,TGTGCCAGCAGTCCTACAGGGGGTGAGCAGTTCTTC
-,TRBV2,many,TRBJ2-2,CASEGGPGGELFF,TGTGCCAGCGAGGGGGGGCCAGGCGGGGAGCTGTTTTTT
-,TRBV20-1,many,TRBJ1-5,CSARLDGIRSNQPQHF,TGCAGTGCTAGACTTGATGGGATACGTAGCAATCAGCCCCAGCATTTT
-,TRBV6-5,many,TRBJ2-2,CASSYSMGLNTGELFF,TGTGCCAGCAGTTACTCTATGGGCCTGAACACCGGGGAGCTGTTTTTT
-,TRBV28,many,TRBJ1-4,CASMEQNNEKLFF,TGTGCCAGCATGGAGCAGAATAATGAAAAACTGTTTTTT
TRBD1,TRBV7-2,many,TRBJ2-5,CASSILQGARETQYF,TGTGCCAGCAGCATCTTACAGGGGGCCAGGGAGACCCAGTACTTC
-,TRBV28,many,TRBJ1-3,CASISIGRRSGNTIYF,TGTGCCAGCATTTCAATCGGGCGGCGCTCTGGAAACACCATATATTTT
-,TRBV6-1,few,TRBJ1-1,CASRQTQRTTEAFF,TGTGCCAGCAGACAGACCCAGAGAACGACTGAAGCTTTCTTT
TRBD1,TRBV27,-,TRBJ2-1,CASGTVYNEQFF,TGTGCCTCCGGGACAGTCTACAATGAGCAGTTCTTC
TRBD2,TRBV11-3,many,TRBJ2-1,CASSLGEGGYNEQFF,TGTGCCAGCAGCCTGGGGGAGGGAGGCTACAATGAGCAGTTCTTC
TRBD1,TRBV5-1,many,TRBJ2-7,CASSPGTGMGEQYF,TGCGCCAGCAGCCCCGGGACAGGGATGGGTGAGCAGTACTTC
-,TRBV6-2/TRBV6-3,-,TRBJ1-3,CASRERGVRNTIYF,TGTGCCAGCAGGGAAAGGGGGGTTCGAAACACCATATATTTT
-,TRBV11-1,-,TRBJ2-1,CASSLGAVRGNEQFF,TGTGCCAGCAGCTTGGGTGCCGTGCGGGGCAATGAGCAGTTCTTC
-,TRBV29-1,many,TRBJ1-1,CSVRISAVNTEAFF,TGCAGCGTTCGTATTTCGGCTGTGAACACTGAAGCTTTCTTT
TRBD2,TRBV7-9,-,TRBJ2-3,CASSRDSSGGPGTDTQYF,TGTGCCAGCAGTCGGGACTCTAGCGGGGGGCCCGGCACAGATACGCAGTATTTT
-,TRBV4-1,-,TRBJ1-5,CASSQPRANQPQHF,TGCGCCAGCAGCCAACCCCGGGCCAATCAGCCCCAGCATTTT
-,TRBV3-1,many,TRBJ1-2,CASSQVGVGGPNYGYTF,TGTGCCAGCAGCCAAGTCGGTGTCGGCGGTCCCAACTATGGCTACACCTTC
TRBD2,TRBV10-3,-,TRBJ2-1,CAINLTSGGVSYNEQFF,TGTGCCATCAATCTGACTAGCGGGGGTGTGTCCTACAATGAGCAGTTCTTC
-,TRBV20-1,many,TRBJ1-4,CSAGGTGSGGKLFF,TGCAGTGCTGGAGGGACCGGGTCCGGAGGAAAACTGTTTTTT
TRBD1,TRBV6-1,-,TRBJ1-1,CVSSRRGTGVTEAFF,TGTGTCAGCAGCCGCCGGGGGACAGGGGTTACTGAAGCTTTCTTT
-,TRBV18,many,TRBJ1-1,CASSPTAQAEAFF,TGTGCCAGCTCACCAACAGCACAGGCTGAAGCTTTCTTT